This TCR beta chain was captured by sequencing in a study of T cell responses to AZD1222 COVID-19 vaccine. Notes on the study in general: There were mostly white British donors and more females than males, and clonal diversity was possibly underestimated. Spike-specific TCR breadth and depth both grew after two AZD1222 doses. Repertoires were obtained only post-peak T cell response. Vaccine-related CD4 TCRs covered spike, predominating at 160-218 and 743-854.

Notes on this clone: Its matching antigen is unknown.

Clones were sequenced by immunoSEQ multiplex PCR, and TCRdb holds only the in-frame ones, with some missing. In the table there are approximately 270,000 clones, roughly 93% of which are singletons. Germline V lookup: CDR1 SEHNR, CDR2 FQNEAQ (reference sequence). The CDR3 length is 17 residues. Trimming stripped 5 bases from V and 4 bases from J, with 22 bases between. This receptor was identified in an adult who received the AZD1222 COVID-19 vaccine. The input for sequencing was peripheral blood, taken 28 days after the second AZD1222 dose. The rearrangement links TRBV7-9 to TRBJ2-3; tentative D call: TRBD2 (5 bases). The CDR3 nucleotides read TGTGCCAGCAGCCCAGCGGTTGGAGTTCGGGTCGCAGATACGCAGTATTTT. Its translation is CASSPAVGVRVADTQYF.